Below, 19 T cell receptor beta chains from the same sample are listed, as sequenced in a study of neurological immune-mediated disorders. TCRdb itself ran the 5' RACE reads through MiXCR, one entry per CDR3 protein. The table has 30,000 to 45,000 distinct CDR3 sequences, approximately 10% seen once; the top ten hold approximately 4.1%. What was sequenced was CD4+ T cells from blood. The receptors were gathered from a woman aged 30 to 39 with HTLV-1-associated myelopathy (HAM/TSP).

This clonotype has a count of ten or more. The rearrangement joins TRBV4-1 to TRBJ2-1; weak D call: TRBD2 (6 bases). CDR3 length equals 14 residues. Trimming removed 1 base at V and 10 bases at J, with 14 bases between. The germline gives CDR1 MGHRA, CDR2 YSYEKL. The CDR3 region is CASSQAAGLLEQFF. In DNA, the CDR3 is TGCGCCAGCAGCCAAGCTGCGGGGCTTCTCGAGCAGTTCTTC.

The table lists this clonotype with many counts. This sequence joins TRBV12-3 or TRBV12-4 and TRBJ2-3; 7 bases align to TRBD1. V was clipped by 6 bases and J by 4 bases; unmatched bases: 16. This CDR3 has 17 amino acids. The CDR3 protein is CASSHPQPDRWADTQYF. DNA of the CDR3: TGTGCCAGCAGCCATCCTCAACCGGACAGGTGGGCAGATACGCAGTATTTT.

In its sample, this clonotype was seen many times. This chain connects TRBV5-1 to TRBJ2-7, with D tentatively TRBD2 (6 bases). V was trimmed by 4 bases and J by 2 bases, leaving 16 bases between them. The CDR3 loop spans 15 amino acids. Per germline, CDR1 SGHRS and CDR2 YFSETQ. The CDR3 spells CASSVGTALAYEQYF. CDR3 DNA: TGCGCCAGCAGCGTCGGGACTGCGCTCGCCTACGAGCAGTACTTC.

In this sample, this clonotype turned up many times. The chain employs TRBV20-1 and TRBJ2-3, with D perhaps TRBD2 (6 bases). Trimming stripped 1 base from V and 6 bases from J, with 11 bases between. Germline-derived CDR1 and CDR2 are DFQATT and SNEGSKA (reference sequence). The CDR3 is made up of 13 amino acids. CDR3 sequence: CSARGILADTQYF. In DNA form, the CDR3 reads TGCAGTGCTAGAGGAATCCTAGCGGATACGCAGTATTTT.

In its sample, this clonotype was seen many times. The rearrangement uses TRBV6-5 and TRBJ2-7; D may be TRBD1 or TRBD2 (5 bases each). V lost 0 bases to trimming and J lost 3 bases, with 12 bases between them. In germline, CDR1 is MNHEY, CDR2 SVGAGI. This CDR3 has 15 residues. The DNA for the CDR3 is TGTGCCAGCAGTTACTCACCGGGGCCGGACTACGAGCAGTACTTC. It codes for CASSYSPGPDYEQYF.

This clonotype showed up many times. The CDR3 DNA sequence: TGTGCCATCAGGAGCCGTAGCGGGGAAAACACAGATACGCAGTATTTT. This encodes CAIRSRSGENTDTQYF. The rearrangement links TRBV10-3 to TRBJ2-3; 8 bases agree with TRBD2. Germline loops: CDR1 ENHRY, CDR2 SYGVKD. V was pared by 6 bases and J by 2 bases, with 10 bases of the junction left unmatched. The CDR3 spans 16 residues.

This chain connects TRBV19 to TRBJ1-5; 7 bases are shared with TRBD1. Germline V gene lookup returns CDR1 LNHDA and CDR2 SQIVND (reference sequence). The CDR3 is 15 amino acids. Unmatched junction bases numbered 9, after V lost 4 bases and J lost 6 bases. The CDR3 nucleotides read TGTGCCAGTAGTACGATCACAGGGGACCGTCAGCCCCAGCATTTT. This codes for CASSTITGDRQPQHF.

This clonotype occurred many times. V is TRBV20-1 and J is TRBJ1-2; 7 nucleotides agree with TRBD1. This CDR3 is 12 amino acids long. Germline V gene sequence: CDR1 DFQATT, CDR2 SNEGSKA (reference sequence). After removal of 6 bases from V and 7 bases from J, the junction contained 8 bases not matched to a gene. CDR3 amino acids: CSADTDRVGYTF. CDR3 coding DNA: TGCAGTGCCGACACCGACAGGGTTGGCTACACCTTC.

This clonotype was recorded only once. The chain employs TRBV12-3 or TRBV12-4 and TRBJ1-1; tentative D call: TRBD1 (6 bases). There are 11 residues in the CDR3. V was pared by 7 bases and J by 8 bases, with 11 bases between. CDR3 region: CASIIDREAFF. The CDR3, as DNA: TGTGCCAGCATCATCGACAGGGAAGCTTTCTTT.

Ten or more counts support this clonotype. The chain's CDR3 is CASSLLGATEAFF. CDR3 coding DNA: TGCGCCAGCAGCTTGTTAGGTGCTACTGAAGCTTTCTTT. This chain links TRBV5-1 with TRBJ1-1, with D uncertain. This CDR3 is built from 13 residues. The V end was cut by 1 base, the J end by 5 bases, with 9 bases between. From germline, CDR1 is SGHRS and CDR2 YFSETQ.

This clonotype has ten or more counts. The J gene is TRBJ2-3, the V gene TRBV5-1, with 10 positions matching TRBD2. V shed 0 bases, J shed 4 bases, and the junction held 8 bases outside the gene matches. Per germline, CDR1 SGHRS and CDR2 YFSETQ. The CDR3 spans 17 residues. CDR3 bases: TGCGCCAGCAGCTTGGTCGGGGTAGCGGGGGGTGCAGATACGCAGTATTTT. Its protein is CASSLVGVAGGADTQYF.

This clonotype was counted ten times or more. The chain has TRBV5-1 and TRBJ1-1; no definite D call. Trimming removed 0 bases from V and 2 bases from J, with 11 bases in between. Germline V gene sequence: CDR1 SGHRS, CDR2 YFSETQ. CDR3 length: 15 amino acids. The CDR3 nucleotides read TGCGCCAGCAGCTTGGAATGGGGAGGCAACACTGAAGCTTTCTTT. Translated, it gives CASSLEWGGNTEAFF. Variable domain in full (rest from reference TRBV5-1 and TRBJ1-1): KAGVTQTPRYLIKTRGQQVTLSCSPISGHRSVSWYQQTPGQGLQFLFEYFSETQRNKGNFPGRFSGRQFSNSRSEMNVSTLELGDSALYLCASSLEWGGNTEAFFGQGTRLTVV.

This clonotype was observed at least ten times. The chain carries TRBV11-2 and TRBJ2-7; perhaps TRBD1 as D (6 bases). From germline, CDR1 is SGHAT and CDR2 FQNNGV. The length of the CDR3 is 16 residues. Trimming left V 5 bases short and J 5 bases short, with 22 bases between. CDR3 in amino acids: CASSRPTGTFLHEQYF. The DNA for the CDR3 is TGTGCCAGCAGCAGGCCTACAGGGACCTTTCTCCACGAGCAGTACTTC.

This clonotype was recorded many times. V and J are TRBV20-1 and TRBJ2-3; D remains ambiguous. V lost 0 bases and J lost 2, with 12 bases in between. The CDR3 is 15 residues long. Germline values: CDR1 DFQATT, CDR2 SNEGSKA (reference sequence). The CDR3 sequence is CSARDLAGSTDTQYF. The CDR3, as DNA: TGCAGTGCTAGAGATCTTGCAGGATCCACAGATACGCAGTATTTT.

This clonotype was seen at least ten times. This chain links TRBV11-2 with TRBJ2-4; TRBD1 matches at 12 bases. Germline assignment: CDR1 SGHAT and CDR2 FQNNGV. V gave up 5 bases and J gave up 8 bases; unmatched junction bases: 13. CDR3 length: 17 amino acids. The CDR3 sequence: CASSPNPGTGGADIQYF. The CDR3 bases are TGTGCCAGCAGCCCAAATCCCGGGACAGGGGGCGCAGACATTCAGTACTTC.

There are many counts of this clonotype. The genes are TRBV7-2 and TRBJ1-2; D remains unclear. CDR3 length: 14 residues. The germline gives CDR1 SGHTA, CDR2 FQGNSA. The V gene lost 1 base and the J gene lost 8 bases, with 14 bases spanning the gap. The CDR3 sequence: CASSLDGINVGYTF. The CDR3 coding sequence is TGTGCCAGCAGCTTAGACGGCATAAACGTAGGCTACACCTTC.

Remarks on this clonotype: At one boundary the junction diverges from the germline segment, which might be a read error. This rearrangement joins TRBV20-1 to TRBJ2-6; D not certain. This CDR3 has 11 amino acids. The germline V gene encodes CDR1 DFQATT and CDR2 SNEGSKA (reference sequence). The chain's CDR3 is CSASRSNVLTF. In DNA form, the CDR3 reads TGCAGTGCCAGCCGGAGCAACGTCCTGACTTTT.

This clonotype has at least ten counts. This chain joins TRBV12-3 or TRBV12-4 and TRBJ1-6, with D unresolved. The V gene lost 1 base and the J gene lost 9 bases, with 13 bases spanning the gap. The CDR3 has 15 amino acids. The CDR3 here is CASSLVPRPASPLHF. The DNA for the CDR3 is TGTGCCAGCAGTTTAGTCCCCAGGCCCGCTTCACCCCTCCACTTT.

This clonotype was picked up many times. V and J are TRBV5-1 and TRBJ1-5; D is perhaps TRBD1 (5 bases). The CDR3 runs 15 residues. V lost 0 bases to trimming and J lost 0 bases, with 7 bases between them. Germline CDR1 and CDR2: SGHRS and YFSETQ. CDR3 amino acids: CASSLEGVSNQPQHF. CDR3 sequence (DNA): TGCGCCAGCAGCTTGGAAGGGGTTAGCAATCAGCCCCAGCATTTT.